The text below deals with one T cell receptor (beta chain). This record belongs to a study of cytomegalovirus exposure and HLA in healthy donors. Primers included in the PCR were 60 Vbeta and 13 Jbeta primers. The assay was immunoSEQ multiplex PCR, and TCRdb's table has in-frame clones only and misses some. The sample records about 120,000 clones, about four fifths being singletons. V lost 6 bases and J 1 base, leaving 10 bases between the germline ends. CDR1 and CDR2 (germline): MNHEY, SVGAGI. The CDR3 is 13 amino acids. This TCR was sampled from a female donor in good health and CMV-seropositive. The rearrangement joins TRBV6-5 to TRBJ2-7; possibly TRBD1 for D (6 bases). The sequencing sample was made of PBMCs. The chain's CDR3 is CASRQGLSYEQYF. The CDR3 nucleotides are TGTGCCAGCAGGCAGGGGTTGTCCTACGAGCAGTACTTC.